This T cell receptor beta chain was sequenced for a study of blood T cell repertoires in COVID-19. As processed by the authors: Scientists estimated how many nucleated cells there were by amplifying reference gene primers. Some clones are missing from TCRdb's copy, which holds only in-frame ones; the method was immunoSEQ multiplex PCR. V and J calls and clone size are given by that table; D and trimming were obtained from the DNA. The sample yields about 70,000 clones, approximately 85% seen once. The table lists this clone with a count of one. Germline trimming cut 4 bases from V and 6 bases from J; bases unmatched to any gene: 6. The length of the CDR3 is 15 residues. Looked up from germline, CDR1 is MGHRA and CDR2 is YSYEKL.

The TCR comes from an elderly man with acute or convalescent COVID-19. Sequenced input: peripheral blood. This chain joins TRBV4-1 and TRBJ1-4; TRBD1 agrees at 9 bases. The CDR3 sequence is CASSPRQGVDEKLFF. As DNA, the CDR3 is TGCGCCAGCAGCCCTAGACAGGGGGTTGATGAAAAACTGTTTTTT.